Detailed here is one T cell receptor (beta chain). Original processing methods: Estimated nucleated cell counts came from reference gene primer amplification. Some clones are missing from TCRdb's copy, which holds only in-frame ones; the method was immunoSEQ multiplex PCR. V, J and clone size reflect that table, while D and trimming were determined from the DNA. The sample lists 45,000 to 70,000 clones, about 91% occurring once. This sample stems from a study of blood T cell repertoires in COVID-19. Study background: The origin of the acute and convalescent COVID-19 samples was the United States, Italy and Spain. Sources were T cells, B-cell-depleted T cells, or PBMCs; the material itself was cDNA or gDNA.

In germline, CDR1 is SGHAT, CDR2 FQNNGV. Trimming took off 0 bases at V and 6 bases at J, with 8 bases between the two ends. The CDR3 extends over 13 amino acids. Source material: peripheral blood. The V and J genes are TRBV11-2 and TRBJ1-1; D unresolved. This receptor was taken from a woman aged 55-70 years with active COVID-19. The CDR3 protein is CASSLDLSAEAFF. Here the CDR3 DNA reads TGTGCCAGCAGCTTAGATCTATCCGCTGAAGCTTTCTTT.